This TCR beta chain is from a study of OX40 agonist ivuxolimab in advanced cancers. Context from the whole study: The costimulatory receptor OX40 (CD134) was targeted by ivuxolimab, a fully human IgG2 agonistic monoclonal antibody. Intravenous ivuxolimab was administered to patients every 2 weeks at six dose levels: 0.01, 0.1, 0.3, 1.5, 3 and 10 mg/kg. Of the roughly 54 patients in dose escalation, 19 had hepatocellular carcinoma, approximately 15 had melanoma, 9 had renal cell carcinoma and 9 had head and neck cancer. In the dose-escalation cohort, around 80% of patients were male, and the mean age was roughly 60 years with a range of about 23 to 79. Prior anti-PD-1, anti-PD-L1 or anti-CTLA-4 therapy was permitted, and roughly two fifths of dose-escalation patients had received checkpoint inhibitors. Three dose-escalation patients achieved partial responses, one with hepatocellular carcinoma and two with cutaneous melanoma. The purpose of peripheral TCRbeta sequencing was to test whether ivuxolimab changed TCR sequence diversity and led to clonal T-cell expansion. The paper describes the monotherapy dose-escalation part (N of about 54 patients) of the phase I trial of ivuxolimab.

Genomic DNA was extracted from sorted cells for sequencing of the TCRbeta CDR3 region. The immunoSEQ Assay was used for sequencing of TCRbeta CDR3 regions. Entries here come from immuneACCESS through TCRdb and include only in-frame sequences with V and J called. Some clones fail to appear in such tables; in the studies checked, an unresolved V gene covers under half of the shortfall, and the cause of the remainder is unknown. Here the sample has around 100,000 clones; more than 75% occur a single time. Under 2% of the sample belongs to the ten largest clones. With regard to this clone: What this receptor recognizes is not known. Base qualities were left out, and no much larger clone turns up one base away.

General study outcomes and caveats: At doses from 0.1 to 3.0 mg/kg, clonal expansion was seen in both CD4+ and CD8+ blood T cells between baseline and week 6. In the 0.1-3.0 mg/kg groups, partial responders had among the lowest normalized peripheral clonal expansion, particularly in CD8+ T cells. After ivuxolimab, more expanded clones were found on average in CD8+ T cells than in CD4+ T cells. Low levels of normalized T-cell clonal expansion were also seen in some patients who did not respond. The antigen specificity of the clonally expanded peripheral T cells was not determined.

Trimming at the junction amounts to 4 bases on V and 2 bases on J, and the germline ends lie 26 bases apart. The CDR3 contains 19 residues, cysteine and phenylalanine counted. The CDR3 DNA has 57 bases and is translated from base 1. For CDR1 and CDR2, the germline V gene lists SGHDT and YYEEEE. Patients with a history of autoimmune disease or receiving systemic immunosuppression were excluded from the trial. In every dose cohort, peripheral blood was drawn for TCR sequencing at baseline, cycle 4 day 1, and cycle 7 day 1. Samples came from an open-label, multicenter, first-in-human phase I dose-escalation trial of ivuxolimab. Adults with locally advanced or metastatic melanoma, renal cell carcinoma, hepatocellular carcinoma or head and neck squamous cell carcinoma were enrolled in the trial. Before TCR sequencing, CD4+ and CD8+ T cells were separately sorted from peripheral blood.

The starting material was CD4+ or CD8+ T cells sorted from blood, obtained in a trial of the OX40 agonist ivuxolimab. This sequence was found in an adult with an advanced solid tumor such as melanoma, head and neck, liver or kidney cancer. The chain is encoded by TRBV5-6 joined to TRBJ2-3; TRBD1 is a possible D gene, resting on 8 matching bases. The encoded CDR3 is CASSRGAGGELEDTDTQYF. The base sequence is TGTGCCAGCAGCCGGGGGGCAGGGGGCGAGCTGGAGGACACAGATACGCAGTATTTT.